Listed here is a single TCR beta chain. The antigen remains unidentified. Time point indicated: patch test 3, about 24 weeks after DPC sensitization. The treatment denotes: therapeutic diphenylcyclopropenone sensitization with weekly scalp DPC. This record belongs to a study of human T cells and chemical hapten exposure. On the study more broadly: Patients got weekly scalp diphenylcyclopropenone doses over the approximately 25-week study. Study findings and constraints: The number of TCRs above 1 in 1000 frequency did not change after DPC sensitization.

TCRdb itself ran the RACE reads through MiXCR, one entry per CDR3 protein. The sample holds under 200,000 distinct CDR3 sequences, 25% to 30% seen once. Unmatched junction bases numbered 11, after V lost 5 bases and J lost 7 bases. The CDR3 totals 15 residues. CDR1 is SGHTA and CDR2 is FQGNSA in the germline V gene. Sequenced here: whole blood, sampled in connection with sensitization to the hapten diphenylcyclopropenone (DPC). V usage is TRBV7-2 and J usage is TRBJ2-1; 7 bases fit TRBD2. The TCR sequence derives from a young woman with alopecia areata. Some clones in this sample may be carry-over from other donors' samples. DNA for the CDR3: TGTGCCAGCAGCACAGAAGGACTAGTGGAGAATGAGCAGTTCTTC. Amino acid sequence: CASSTEGLVENEQFF.